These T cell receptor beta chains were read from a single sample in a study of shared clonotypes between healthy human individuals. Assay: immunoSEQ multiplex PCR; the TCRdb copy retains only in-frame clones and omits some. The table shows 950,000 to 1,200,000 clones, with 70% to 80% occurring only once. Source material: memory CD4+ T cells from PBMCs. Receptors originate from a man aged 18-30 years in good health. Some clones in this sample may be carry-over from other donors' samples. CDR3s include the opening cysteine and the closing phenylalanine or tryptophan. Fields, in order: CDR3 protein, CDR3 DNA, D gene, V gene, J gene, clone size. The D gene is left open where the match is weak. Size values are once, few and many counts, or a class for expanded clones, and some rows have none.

CDR3aa: CASSLAPGDQPQHF
CDR3nt: TGCGCCAGCAGCTTGGCGCCAGGGGATCAGCCCCAGCATTTT
d_gene: -
v_gene: TRBV5-1
j_gene: TRBJ1-5
abundance: -

CDR3aa: CAWSTSYEQYF
CDR3nt: TGTGCCTGGAGTACGTCCTACGAGCAGTACTTC
d_gene: -
v_gene: TRBV30
j_gene: TRBJ2-7
abundance: -

CDR3aa: CASSLEVAGASGEAFF
CDR3nt: TGTGCCAGCAGCTTGGAAGTCGCAGGGGCCTCGGGGGAAGCTTTCTTT
d_gene: -
v_gene: TRBV5-5
j_gene: TRBJ1-1
abundance: -

CDR3aa: CASSPTGASGGGPGELFF
CDR3nt: TGTGCCAGCAGCCCTACGGGAGCTTCGGGGGGAGGCCCCGGGGAGCTGTTTTTT
d_gene: TRBD2
v_gene: TRBV7-9
j_gene: TRBJ2-2
abundance: -

CDR3aa: CASSLGTPNEQFF
CDR3nt: TGTGCCAGCAGCTTAGGGACTCCAAATGAGCAGTTCTTC
d_gene: -
v_gene: TRBV7-9
j_gene: TRBJ2-1
abundance: -

CDR3aa: CASSLAGRGAGQYF
CDR3nt: TGTGCCAGCAGTTTGGCGGGAAGGGGTGCGGGGCAGTACTTC
d_gene: -
v_gene: TRBV28
j_gene: TRBJ2-7
abundance: -

CDR3aa: CASSSPLRQVVYEQYF
CDR3nt: TGTGCCAGCAGTTCCCCCCTTCGACAGGTGGTCTACGAGCAGTACTTC
d_gene: -
v_gene: TRBV28
j_gene: TRBJ2-7
abundance: -

CDR3aa: CASSQVTQGVGIQYF
CDR3nt: TGCGCCAGCAGCCAAGTTACGCAGGGGGTGGGCATTCAGTACTTC
d_gene: TRBD1
v_gene: TRBV4-1
j_gene: TRBJ2-4
abundance: -

CDR3aa: CASSPGGVGLMNTEAFF
CDR3nt: TGTGCCAGCAGCCCGGGAGGGGTGGGCCTCATGAACACTGAAGCTTTCTTT
d_gene: -
v_gene: TRBV7-2
j_gene: TRBJ1-1
abundance: few

CDR3aa: CASSPAGPSREQYF
CDR3nt: TGTGCCAGCAGCCCCGCCGGCCCGTCACGCGAGCAGTACTTC
d_gene: -
v_gene: TRBV9
j_gene: TRBJ2-7
abundance: -

CDR3aa: CASSPGGEIQFF
CDR3nt: TGTGCCAGCTCACCCGGTGGGGAAATACAGTTCTTC
d_gene: -
v_gene: TRBV18
j_gene: TRBJ2-1
abundance: -

CDR3aa: CASSGGVSAQETQYF
CDR3nt: TGTGCCAGCAGTGGAGGGGTTAGCGCCCAAGAGACCCAGTACTTC
d_gene: -
v_gene: TRBV6-1
j_gene: TRBJ2-5
abundance: -

CDR3aa: CASSIRQGRSEQYF
CDR3nt: TGTGCCAGCAGCATCCGACAGGGCCGGAGCGAGCAGTACTTC
d_gene: TRBD1
v_gene: TRBV13
j_gene: TRBJ2-7
abundance: -

CDR3aa: CATSRAGWQPQHF
CDR3nt: TGTGCCACCAGCAGAGCAGGTTGGCAGCCCCAGCATTTT
d_gene: -
v_gene: TRBV15
j_gene: TRBJ1-5
abundance: -

CDR3aa: CATSRGDRRIKDTIYF
CDR3nt: TGTGCCACCAGCAGGGGGGACCGGCGAATAAAGGACACCATATATTTT
d_gene: -
v_gene: TRBV15
j_gene: TRBJ1-3
abundance: many

CDR3aa: CASSHGTTSRETQYF
CDR3nt: TGTGCCAGCAGTCACGGGACGACAAGCCGGGAGACCCAGTACTTC
d_gene: -
v_gene: TRBV6-6
j_gene: TRBJ2-5
abundance: once

CDR3aa: CASSLDSLNTEAFF
CDR3nt: TGTGCCAGCAGCTTAGATTCGTTGAACACTGAAGCTTTCTTT
d_gene: -
v_gene: TRBV11-3
j_gene: TRBJ1-1
abundance: -

CDR3aa: CASKSEIEQYF
CDR3nt: TGTGCCAGCAAAAGTGAGATCGAGCAGTACTTC
d_gene: -
v_gene: TRBV2
j_gene: TRBJ2-7
abundance: -

CDR3aa: CSVVGTGLREQFF
CDR3nt: TGCAGCGTTGTTGGGACAGGGTTGCGGGAGCAGTTCTTC
d_gene: TRBD1
v_gene: TRBV29-1
j_gene: TRBJ2-1
abundance: once

CDR3aa: CASSHPFGSEQFF
CDR3nt: TGCGCCAGCAGCCACCCGTTTGGCAGTGAGCAGTTCTTC
d_gene: -
v_gene: TRBV4-3
j_gene: TRBJ2-1
abundance: -

CDR3aa: CSVADRGTTGELFF
CDR3nt: TGCAGCGTTGCCGACAGGGGGACCACCGGGGAGCTGTTTTTT
d_gene: TRBD1
v_gene: TRBV29-1
j_gene: TRBJ2-2
abundance: -

CDR3aa: CARSPKSPLIPEAFF
CDR3nt: TGTGCCAGAAGCCCTAAAAGCCCTTTGATTCCTGAAGCTTTCTTT
d_gene: -
v_gene: TRBV5-3
j_gene: TRBJ1-1
abundance: -

CDR3aa: CASSPAGGPGEQYF
CDR3nt: TGTGCCAGCAGTCCTGCGGGAGGGCCGGGGGAGCAGTACTTC
d_gene: TRBD2
v_gene: TRBV28
j_gene: TRBJ2-7
abundance: few

CDR3aa: CASSLGLLGTGYFDEQFF
CDR3nt: TGTGCCAGCAGCTTAGGACTACTCGGGACAGGGTACTTCGATGAGCAGTTCTTC
d_gene: TRBD1
v_gene: TRBV7-8
j_gene: TRBJ2-1
abundance: -

CDR3aa: CASSTGPGNTIYF
CDR3nt: TGTGCCAGCTCGACCGGACCTGGAAACACCATATATTTT
d_gene: -
v_gene: TRBV7-2
j_gene: TRBJ1-3
abundance: -

CDR3aa: CASSIPVNQPQHF
CDR3nt: TGTGCCAGCAGTATCCCGGTAAATCAGCCCCAGCATTTT
d_gene: -
v_gene: TRBV28
j_gene: TRBJ1-5
abundance: -

CDR3aa: CASERLAGQTGELFF
CDR3nt: TGTGCCAGCGAGCGGCTAGCGGGTCAGACCGGGGAGCTGTTTTTT
d_gene: TRBD2
v_gene: TRBV6-1
j_gene: TRBJ2-2
abundance: -

CDR3aa: CSFQGARDQYF
CDR3nt: TGCAGTTTTCAGGGGGCCCGAGACCAGTACTTC
d_gene: TRBD1
v_gene: TRBV20-1
j_gene: TRBJ2-5
abundance: -

CDR3aa: CASTQARRNGDQYF
CDR3nt: TGTGCCAGCACCCAAGCCCGACGGAATGGGGACCAGTACTTC
d_gene: -
v_gene: TRBV5-8
j_gene: TRBJ2-5
abundance: once

CDR3aa: CASSLEGMGTEAFF
CDR3nt: TGTGCCAGCAGCTTAGAAGGGATGGGCACTGAAGCTTTCTTT
d_gene: -
v_gene: TRBV7-6
j_gene: TRBJ1-1
abundance: -

CDR3aa: CASSLDQLSTGELFF
CDR3nt: TGCGCCAGCAGCTTGGATCAGCTATCCACCGGGGAGCTGTTTTTT
d_gene: -
v_gene: TRBV5-1
j_gene: TRBJ2-2
abundance: -

CDR3aa: CASSERRLYTF
CDR3nt: TGTGCCAGCAGTGAACGCAGGCTCTACACCTTC
d_gene: -
v_gene: TRBV2
j_gene: TRBJ1-2
abundance: -

CDR3aa: CASSPTGLAATDTQYF
CDR3nt: TGCGCCAGCAGCCCGACGGGACTAGCGGCCACAGATACGCAGTATTTT
d_gene: TRBD2
v_gene: TRBV5-1
j_gene: TRBJ2-3
abundance: -

CDR3aa: CASSRLDRKNIQYF
CDR3nt: TGTGCCAGCAGTAGACTGGACAGGAAAAACATTCAGTACTTC
d_gene: TRBD1
v_gene: TRBV27
j_gene: TRBJ2-4
abundance: once

CDR3aa: CATGTGTDTQYF
CDR3nt: TGTGCCACCGGGACGGGCACAGATACGCAGTATTTT
d_gene: -
v_gene: TRBV28
j_gene: TRBJ2-3
abundance: -

CDR3aa: CASSLRQGLNEQFF
CDR3nt: TGTGCCAGCAGCCTCCGACAGGGTCTCAATGAGCAGTTCTTC
d_gene: TRBD1
v_gene: TRBV11-3
j_gene: TRBJ2-1
abundance: few

CDR3aa: CASSLNRQEGLAGTYNEQFF
CDR3nt: TGTGCCAGCAGCTTAAATAGACAGGAGGGGCTAGCGGGGACCTACAATGAGCAGTTCTTC
d_gene: TRBD2
v_gene: TRBV5-8
j_gene: TRBJ2-1
abundance: -

CDR3aa: CASGPRETQYF
CDR3nt: TGCGCCAGCGGCCCCAGGGAGACCCAGTACTTC
d_gene: -
v_gene: TRBV5-1
j_gene: TRBJ2-5
abundance: -

CDR3aa: CASSWGQNYGYTF
CDR3nt: TGTGCCAGCAGCTGGGGACAGAACTATGGCTACACCTTC
d_gene: TRBD1
v_gene: TRBV7-2
j_gene: TRBJ1-2
abundance: -

CDR3aa: CARTSGNPYNEQFF
CDR3nt: TGTGCCAGGACAAGCGGGAACCCCTACAATGAGCAGTTCTTC
d_gene: TRBD2
v_gene: TRBV28
j_gene: TRBJ2-1
abundance: -

CDR3aa: CASSRPSGQGIGKLFF
CDR3nt: TGTGCCAGCAGCCGCCCTTCGGGACAGGGGATCGGAAAACTGTTTTTT
d_gene: TRBD1
v_gene: TRBV28
j_gene: TRBJ1-4
abundance: few

CDR3aa: CASSLVLGQYGYTF
CDR3nt: TGCGCCAGCAGCTTGGTCCTAGGACAGTATGGCTACACCTTC
d_gene: -
v_gene: TRBV5-1
j_gene: TRBJ1-2
abundance: -

CDR3aa: CATSLTGSGYTF
CDR3nt: TGTGCCACCAGCCTCACAGGGAGCGGCTACACCTTC
d_gene: -
v_gene: TRBV15
j_gene: TRBJ1-2
abundance: -

CDR3aa: CASTQGGSGEETQYF
CDR3nt: TGTGCCAGCACCCAAGGTGGTAGCGGTGAAGAGACCCAGTACTTC
d_gene: -
v_gene: TRBV2
j_gene: TRBJ2-5
abundance: -

CDR3aa: CASSQGPGQPRGTDTQYF
CDR3nt: TGCGCCAGCAGCCAAGGCCCGGGACAACCGAGGGGGACAGATACGCAGTATTTT
d_gene: -
v_gene: TRBV4-1
j_gene: TRBJ2-3
abundance: -

CDR3aa: CASSPDEHLYEQYF
CDR3nt: TGCGCCAGCAGCCCAGACGAGCACCTCTACGAGCAGTACTTC
d_gene: -
v_gene: TRBV4-1
j_gene: TRBJ2-7
abundance: -

CDR3aa: CASSLDRARGYTF
CDR3nt: TGTGCCAGCAGCTTAGACAGGGCTAGGGGCTACACCTTC
d_gene: -
v_gene: TRBV7-9
j_gene: TRBJ1-2
abundance: -

CDR3aa: CASSEAGTGHNEQFF
CDR3nt: TGTGCAAGCAGTGAAGCCGGGACTGGACACAATGAGCAGTTCTTC
d_gene: -
v_gene: TRBV6-1
j_gene: TRBJ2-1
abundance: -

CDR3aa: CASSSQGFTEAFF
CDR3nt: TGTGCCAGCAGCTCACAGGGTTTCACTGAAGCTTTCTTT
d_gene: -
v_gene: TRBV7-3
j_gene: TRBJ1-1
abundance: -

CDR3aa: CASSRPGLAYNEQFF
CDR3nt: TGTGCCAGCAGTCGTCCGGGACTAGCCTACAATGAGCAGTTCTTC
d_gene: TRBD2
v_gene: TRBV6-5
j_gene: TRBJ2-1
abundance: -

CDR3aa: CASSPNPLGSIQYF
CDR3nt: TGTGCCAGCAGCCCCAACCCCTTGGGGTCCATTCAGTACTTC
d_gene: -
v_gene: TRBV7-3
j_gene: TRBJ2-4
abundance: few

CDR3aa: CASRDRGHNEQFF
CDR3nt: TGTGCCAGCCGGGACAGGGGCCACAATGAGCAGTTCTTC
d_gene: TRBD1
v_gene: TRBV6-6
j_gene: TRBJ2-1
abundance: few

CDR3aa: CASSFMAGAKNIQYF
CDR3nt: TGCGCCAGCAGCTTTATGGCCGGGGCCAAAAACATTCAGTACTTC
d_gene: -
v_gene: TRBV5-1
j_gene: TRBJ2-4
abundance: -

CDR3aa: CASSSPYTQYF
CDR3nt: TGTGCCAGCAGCTCACCCTATACGCAGTATTTT
d_gene: -
v_gene: TRBV7-8
j_gene: TRBJ2-3
abundance: few

CDR3aa: CASSPLQGWDEKLFF
CDR3nt: TGTGCCAGCTCACCACTTCAGGGCTGGGATGAAAAACTGTTTTTT
d_gene: -
v_gene: TRBV18
j_gene: TRBJ1-4
abundance: -

CDR3aa: CASKERRGVYEQYF
CDR3nt: TGTGCCAGCAAAGAGCGGAGGGGGGTCTACGAGCAGTACTTC
d_gene: -
v_gene: TRBV27
j_gene: TRBJ2-7
abundance: -